Sequencing of this TCR beta chain was carried out in a study of blood T cell repertoires in COVID-19. Libraries were prepared by immunoSEQ multiplex PCR; TCRdb keeps only in-frame clonotypes and omits some of them. The sample contains 250,000 to 350,000 clones, around 85% of which appear only once. The germline V and J ends were trimmed by 5 bases and 6 bases, with 7 bases remaining between them. The germline V gene has CDR1 SGHVS and CDR2 FQNEAQ. The CDR3 consists of 11 residues. Seattle-derived patients entered the study during active infection and were followed longitudinally. This receptor was identified in a human donor with COVID-19, enrolled during active disease. The donor label of this sample is uncertain. Sequencing was performed on peripheral blood. V usage is TRBV7-8 and J usage is TRBJ1-1; D not resolved. The CDR3 spells CASSHGAEAFF. In nucleotides, the CDR3 is TGTGCCAGCAGCCACGGTGCTGAAGCTTTCTTT. Together with reference TRBV7-8 and TRBJ1-1, the CDR3 gives the full variable domain: GAGVSQSPRYKVAKRGQDVALRCDPISGHVSLFWYQQALGQGPEFLTYFQNEAQLDKSGLPSDRFFAERPEGSVSTLKIQRTQQEDSAVYLCASSHGAEAFFGQGTRLTVV.